This TCR beta chain was captured by sequencing in a study of cytomegalovirus exposure and HLA in healthy donors (dated by TCRdb to the late 2010s). About the study as a whole: In an earlier analysis of under 600 of the donors, approximately 260 Gb of sequence data and roughly 100 million unique TCR beta sequences from 150 million to 200 million T cells were reported. Roughly 300 gigabases of sequencing data and roughly 81 million unique TCR sequences made up an early release that covered about 640 HLA-typed donors. Among the roughly 390 genotyped donors, under 90% belonged to the genetic ancestry cluster associated with self-reported Caucasian donors. The aim of the study was to test whether cataloging public T cell receptors could identify signatures of past pathogen exposure. The study profiled the T cell repertoires of some 610 subjects by immunosequencing and related them to cytomegalovirus serostatus. Besides the first cohort of more than 650 subjects, a separate validation cohort made up of 95 to 150 different subjects was used. To predict cytomegalovirus infection status, the study combined high-throughput TCR immunosequencing, statistical association of individual TCRs with disease status, and machine learning. A later analysis re-analyzed previously published TCR beta repertoires from 660 or so donors and added high-resolution HLA genotyping to study TCR occurrence patterns. In the later analysis, no new phenotypic data were used to find candidate immune exposures; instead, reliance was placed on TCR beta sequences and their occurrence across donors. An earlier analysis of 587 of the donors used high-throughput TCR beta sequencing to judge whether each TCR beta V gene segment behaved as functional or pseudogenic. Alongside the repertoire data, information on donor age, sex, ethnicity and CMV serostatus was compiled. A later genetic analysis took genome-wide SNP genotypes for about three fifths of the 666 donors and used that subset as a discovery cohort. All discovery cohort repertoires had been generated on a single sequencing platform. HLA typing included class I and class II loci at four-digit resolution. The number of typed donors differed by locus: roughly 629-630 for A, B, C, DRB1 and DQB1; some 540 for DQA1; 606 for DPA1; and around 470 for DPB1. Four to six DR-DQ haplotypes were handled as single units for association and clustering, since linkage in the cohort was strong. Among about 400 genotyped donors of the cohort, an average of approximately 200,000 unique TCR beta nucleotide sequences was sequenced per donor, of which roughly 18% were non-productive.

The cohort consisted of 670 or so healthy bone marrow donors. At the time of sampling, every cohort member was nominally healthy, though immune exposures that went unrecorded were likely present. The donor tested CMV seronegative, placing the donor among the roughly 400 seronegative members of the cohort. Each donor provided a peripheral blood sample, and peripheral blood mononuclear cells were used for TCR beta sequencing. The Qiagen DNeasy Blood Extraction Kit was used to extract genomic DNA from the blood cell samples. Overall results and qualifications from the work: In a later analysis, the rate of TCR association differed among HLA loci, with DRB1 alleles having the most associated TCRs and HLA-C alleles having the fewest. Immune exposure information for the cohort was limited to CMV serostatus. Some IMGT-functional V segments, including TRBV6-2 and TRBV6-3, could not be distinguished by the 87-base-pair reads and were therefore excluded. The authors suggested that the approach could potentially be generalized to other disease states and immunological phenotypes. A later analysis reported that several top co-occurrence clusters appeared linked to parvovirus B19, influenza, CMV and Epstein-Barr virus. Strong co-occurrence of HLA alleles, especially DR and DQ, made assigning TCR associations to individual alleles difficult. Because counts were too low, more than 15 rarely observed V segments, including chromosome 9 orphons, were excluded from the earlier analysis of around 590 of the donors. A further reported finding was that TCR beta sequences accurately predicted the HLA-A and HLA-B alleles for most subjects in the first cohort. The classifier was reported to diagnose cytomegalovirus status with high specificity and sensitivity in both the original cohort and the validation cohort. A cluster of highly shared sequence variants was judged likely to be a technical artifact of the sequencing pipeline. Correlated functional status among segregating V segments might reflect linkage disequilibrium, but an unknown experimental factor could not be ruled out. A later genetic analysis reported fewer N-insertions in productive TCRs among donors in an Asian-associated ancestry cluster than the roughly 650-donor mean. A later genetic analysis associated a missense DCLRE1C variant with V-gene and J-gene trimming of TCR beta chains, and an independent cohort replicated the association. In this cohort, only TCR beta chains were sequenced, and detectable features were limited by the absence of alpha or paired-chain data. In vitro tests confirmed that a few of the cytomegalovirus-associated TCR beta chains recognize cytomegalovirus antigens. A later analysis found that HLA-associated TCR beta chains were more clonally expanded and had lower generation probabilities than equally common non-associated chains. Because HLA typing was unavailable for some donors at each locus, only the typed subset was used in association tests. The presence/absence analyses assumed that sequencing depth was roughly uniform across donors, and that assumption may not be true. A later analysis associated about 17,000 TCR beta sequences with specific HLA alleles at a false discovery rate of 0.05. While some public TCRs were present in many individuals, most TCR sequences turned up only very rarely across donors. Broadly in line with IMGT annotations, most TCR beta V segments showed up in productive rearrangements about 87% or about 30% of the time in an earlier analysis of approximately 600 of the donors. Most CMV-associated TCR beta chains appeared to be HLA-restricted in a later analysis, and the HLA associations seemed to be driven largely by CMV exposure. In the study, approximately 160 TCR beta chains were listed as associated with cytomegalovirus.

In regard to this clone: The specificity of this receptor is unknown. The record has no base qualities; no much larger clone is one base away.

The library was prepared using the immunoSEQ multiplex PCR assay. The multiplex PCR relied on a mix of 60 forward primers for TCR Vbeta segments and 13 reverse primers for TCR Jbeta segments. The CDR3 region of rearranged TCR beta genes was amplified from genomic DNA by a multiplex PCR assay. On the Illumina HiSeq System, the amplified TCR beta libraries were sequenced as 87-base-pair reads. The study's own analysis went as follows. A later analysis tallied roughly 80 million unique TCR beta chains across the 640 or so repertoires, and some 10 million of those chains were shared by two or more donors. To remove PCR and sequencing errors, raw reads were error-corrected and collapsed into unique sequences using a nearest-neighbor algorithm that merged closely related sequences. CDR3 sequences were aligned to IMGT reference sequences to assign V, D and J gene segments. Each retained sequence needed at least a six-nucleotide match to both a V gene segment and a J gene segment. Rearrangements were classified as productive when the CDR3 lacked stop codons and remained in frame with V and J, and all other rearrangements were classified as non-productive. CDR3 was defined according to IMGT convention as the region running from the second conserved V-encoded cysteine to the conserved J-encoded phenylalanine. The earlier analysis of a few hundred of the donors excluded sequences that lacked an unambiguous match to a single V gene segment. In an earlier analysis of some 590 of the donors, a V segment was called functional when productive rearrangements were above 56.7%, and segregating when the standard deviation between donors exceeded 5%. To diagnose cytomegalovirus status from the catalog of TCR beta chain sequences, a statistical classification framework was built. A later analysis assigned V and J genes by comparing TCR nucleotide sequences with IMGT/GENE-DB human TR gene sequences. A later analysis assigned CDR3 sequences and most-parsimonious VDJ recombination scenarios with the TCRdist pipeline. In a later analysis, each TCR beta chain was defined by its CDR3 amino acid sequence together with its V-gene family, and reads without a unique V-gene family were excluded. As a way to deal with suspected cross-contamination and a sequencing artifact, a later analysis dropped 592 nucleotide sequences that were highly shared and had low generation probability. In a later analysis, a clonal expansion index was calculated for each public chain from normalized within-repertoire ranks of inferred template counts. In a later analysis, generation probabilities were computed using a VDJ recombination model fitted to out-of-frame rearrangements, and the results were checked against IGoR. Hypergeometric tests were used in a later analysis to score TCR-TCR, TCR-HLA and TCR-CMV co-occurrence, with a repertoire-size bias correction applied to the TCR pairs. False discovery rates were estimated in a later analysis by permuting HLA or CMV assignments 20 times. A later analysis grouped co-occurring TCRs with DBSCAN, adding TCRdist sequence similarity when clustering within HLA-allele-positive subsets. Repertoires with fewer than 30,000 or more than 120,000 public chains, plus five repertoires with anomalous nucleotide sharing, were excluded from co-occurrence clustering. TCRdb obtained this table from immuneACCESS and retained in-frame rearrangements with V and J assigned. These tables miss some clones; where compared with another copy, unresolved V genes account for less than half of the shortfall, and the remainder is unexplained. V, J and clone size are taken as reported in that table, and D and trimming were inferred from the DNA itself. Counted in this sample were 150,000 or so clones; 73% of them appeared once. The ten largest clones capture 1.5% to 2% of the sample.

CDR1 and CDR2 (LNHDA, SQIVND) derive from the germline V gene (reference sequence). The CDR3 spans 14 residues, from the cysteine through the phenylalanine. Only CDR3 DNA remains: 42 bases, in frame from the first base. V and J are trimmed by 5 bases and 6 bases, and the gene matches miss 5 bases of the junction. The rearrangement combines TRBV19 with TRBJ2-3; TRBD2 lines up with 10 middle nucleotides. Sequences were obtained from PBMCs. This TCR was recovered from a woman under 30 in good health and CMV-seronegative. DNA sequence: TGTGCCAGTAGTGAACTAGCGGGAATGGATACGCAGTATTTT. It is translated as CASSELAGMDTQYF.